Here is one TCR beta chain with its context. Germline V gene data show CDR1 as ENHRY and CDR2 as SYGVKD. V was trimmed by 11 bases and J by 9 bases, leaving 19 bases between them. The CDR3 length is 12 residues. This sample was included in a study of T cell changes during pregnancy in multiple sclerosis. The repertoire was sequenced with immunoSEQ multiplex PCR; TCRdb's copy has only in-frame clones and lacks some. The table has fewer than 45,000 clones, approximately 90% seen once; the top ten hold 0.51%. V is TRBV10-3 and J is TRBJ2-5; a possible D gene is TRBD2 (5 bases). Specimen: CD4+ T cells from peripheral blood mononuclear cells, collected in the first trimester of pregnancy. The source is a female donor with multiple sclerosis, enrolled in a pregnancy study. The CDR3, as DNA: TGTGCCGCAGCGGACGGGGAAAGGGCCCAGTACTTC. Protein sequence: CAAADGERAQYF.